This TCR beta chain derives from a study of radiation and T cells in renal cell carcinoma. Notes on the study in general: No pretreatment tumor biopsies were available for baseline clonotypes. Top tumor clonotypes rose in blood 2 weeks post-radiation, then contracted.

Remarks on this clone: Antigen specificity is unknown.

The time point: blood 4 weeks post-SBRT, at nephrectomy. The treatment here: 15 Gy SBRT to primary tumor, nephrectomy 4 weeks later. Nephrectomy followed 15 Gy stereotactic body radiation by 4 weeks. Produced via immunoSEQ multiplex PCR; TCRdb's table is partial and in-frame only. The repertoire holds 97,000 or so clones, roughly 88% seen once, with under 8.5% in the top ten. V was pared by 3 bases and J by 3 bases, with 13 bases between. This CDR3 has 14 residues. Per germline, CDR1 SGHDT and CDR2 YYEEEE. The source is a man in his fifties or sixties with renal cell carcinoma. The source material was blood, sampled from a patient whose treatment included radiotherapy and nephrectomy. This rearrangement joins TRBV5-6 to TRBJ2-7; D uncertain. The CDR3 loop is CASSSTLERYEQYF. The CDR3 DNA follows: TGTGCCAGCAGCTCAACCCTAGAGCGCTACGAGCAGTACTTC.